This T cell receptor (beta chain) was obtained from a study of T cells in Graves' hyperthyroidism and ophthalmopathy. V was clipped by 3 bases and J by 4 bases, with 12 bases between them. The CDR3 covers 13 residues. CDR1 DFQATT and CDR2 SNEGSKA come from the germline V gene (reference sequence). From RNA transcripts, TCR beta CDR3 regions were amplified. HTBI primers were the set used in a first-round RT-PCR of the TCR CDR3. TCRdb analysed the multiplex PCR reads with MiXCR anew, one entry per CDR3 protein. The repertoire holds 300,000 to 400,000 distinct CDR3 sequences, less than 20% seen once, with 40% in the top ten. With duration under 3 months, ophthalmopathy was active: Clinical Activity Score at least 3, NOSPECS at least 4. This clonotype was counted only a few times.

Sample: blood. This sequence was found in a man aged 18 to 30 with Graves' ophthalmopathy. V is TRBV20-1 and J is TRBJ1-1, with a possible D match to TRBD1 (5 bases). CDR3 loop: CSASIPGTTEAFF. The CDR3 bases are TGCAGTGCTAGTATCCCGGGGACCACTGAAGCTTTCTTT.